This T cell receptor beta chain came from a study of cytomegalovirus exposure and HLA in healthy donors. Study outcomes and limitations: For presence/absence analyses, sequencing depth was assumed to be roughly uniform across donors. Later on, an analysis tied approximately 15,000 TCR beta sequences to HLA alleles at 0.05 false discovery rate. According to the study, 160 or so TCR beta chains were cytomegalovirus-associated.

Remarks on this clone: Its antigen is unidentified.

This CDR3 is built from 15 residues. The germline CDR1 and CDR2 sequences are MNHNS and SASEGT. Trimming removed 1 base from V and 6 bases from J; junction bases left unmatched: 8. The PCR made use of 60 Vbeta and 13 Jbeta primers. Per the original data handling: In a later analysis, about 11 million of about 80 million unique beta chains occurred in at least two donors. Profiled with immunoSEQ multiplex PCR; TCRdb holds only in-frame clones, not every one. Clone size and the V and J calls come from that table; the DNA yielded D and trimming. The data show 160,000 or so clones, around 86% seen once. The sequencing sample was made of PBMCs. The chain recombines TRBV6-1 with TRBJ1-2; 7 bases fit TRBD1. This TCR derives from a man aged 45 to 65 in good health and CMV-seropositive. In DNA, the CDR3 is TGTGCCAGCAGTGAAGGTTTGACAGGGTCGCATGGCTACACCTTC. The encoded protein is CASSEGLTGSHGYTF.